This is a list of T cell receptor beta chains from one sample in a study of CD8 T cells in Susac syndrome. TCRdb used MiXCR to reprocess the immunoSEQ multiplex PCR reads, holding one entry per CDR3 protein. This sample has roughly 130,000 distinct CDR3 sequences; nearly 95% occur once, and the top ten carry around 0.12%. Specimen: CD4+ T cells from PBMCs. The receptor set was obtained from a human donor in good health. Both conserved end residues are trimmed from each CDR3.

v_call,cdr3_length,j_call,cdr3_aa
TRBV27,13,TRBJ1-2,ASSPSWTLNYGYT
TRBV28,12,TRBJ2-7,ASSSKGFPYEQY
TRBV7-6,13,TRBJ2-3,ASSRGLAGESTQY
TRBV2,11,TRBJ1-2,AGTPSPVYGYT
TRBV2,12,TRBJ2-4,ASKRDGSKNIQY
TRBV20-1,12,TRBJ2-3,SAKTAGATDTQY
TRBV27,11,TRBJ2-7,ASSLVGGYEQY
TRBV6-1,13,TRBJ2-2,AGARDAGLTGELF
TRBV27,13,TRBJ2-1,ASSQGFGGVNEQF
TRBV29-1,11,TRBJ2-6,SVWNSGANVLT
TRBV5-1,12,TRBJ2-7,ASSLGTTPHEQY
TRBV3-1,10,TRBJ1-5,ASSQEDQPQH
TRBV18,12,TRBJ2-7,ASSPSATVYEQY
TRBV7-9,11,TRBJ1-1,ASSSRGDTEAF
TRBV28,10,TRBJ1-5,ASGSGNQPQH
TRBV5-6,12,TRBJ1-1,ASSLEAGNTEAF
TRBV6-5,11,TRBJ2-7,ASSQMGAGEQY
TRBV6-1,13,TRBJ1-5,ASSDRRLGNQPQH
TRBV28,11,TRBJ2-7,ASRPTNSYEQY
TRBV6-4,12,TRBJ1-5,ASSGDRGNQPQH
TRBV5-1,13,TRBJ2-5,ASSLGPTGLETQY
TRBV7-2,14,TRBJ2-1,ASSFTTSGTYNEQF
TRBV3-1,14,TRBJ2-7,ASSRRTGQGLGEQY
TRBV5-1,11,TRBJ2-2,ASSLQAAGELF
TRBV29-1,12,TRBJ1-5,SVALGVNYQPQH
TRBV3-1,13,TRBJ2-1,ASSLLLGSYNEQF
TRBV4-1,12,TRBJ1-5,ASSQAANNQPQH
TRBV5-1,12,TRBJ1-1,ASSLDRGWTEAF
TRBV5-1,12,TRBJ2-7,ASRPGTASYEQY
TRBV9,10,TRBJ2-2,ASSIPRGELF
TRBV2,11,TRBJ2-7,ASTGTSGTEQY
TRBV19,13,TRBJ2-7,ASSILGTSVYEQY
TRBV5-1,13,TRBJ2-1,ASSSTGEGANEQF
TRBV18,14,TRBJ1-1,ASSPPLRSLNTEAF
TRBV25-1,11,TRBJ1-4,ASMGQADEKLF
TRBV28,13,TRBJ2-7,ASSRGTSGTYEQY
TRBV7-2,10,TRBJ2-1,ASSPPRGEQF
TRBV5-1,16,TRBJ1-3,ASSLAPGQGAGGNTIY
TRBV2,11,TRBJ2-7,ASSDPRSYEQY
TRBV7-2,16,TRBJ2-4,ASSPRGSGALAKNIQY
TRBV28,14,TRBJ2-3,ASSLFRGGRINTQY